Listed below are T cell receptor beta chains from one sample, sequenced in a study of blood T cell repertoires in COVID-19. Libraries were prepared by immunoSEQ multiplex PCR; TCRdb keeps only in-frame clonotypes and omits some of them. The table has about 190,000 clones, about 85% seen once. Sequences were obtained from peripheral blood. The origin of the receptors is a man aged 55-75 years with active or convalescent COVID-19. Each CDR3 is given with its conserved first and last residue. The order of the fields is D gene, clone size, J gene, V gene, CDR3 protein, CDR3 DNA. The D gene is left open where the match is weak. Clone size appears in some rows only: once, few, many, or a class for an expanded clone.

D: TRBD1; size: once; J: TRBJ2-5; V: TRBV2; CDR3: CASRDRGETQYF; DNA: TGTGCCAGCAGAGACAGGGGAGAGACCCAGTACTTC
D: .; size: .; J: TRBJ1-2; V: TRBV10-3; CDR3: CAISEGRGGYVHGYTF; DNA: TGTGCCATCAGTGAAGGGAGGGGGGGCTACGTGCATGGCTACACCTTC
D: .; size: .; J: TRBJ2-5; V: TRBV5-7; CDR3: CASSLLFQETQYF; DNA: TGTGCCAGCAGTTTACTTTTCCAAGAGACCCAGTACTTC
D: .; size: .; J: TRBJ1-1; V: TRBV5-1; CDR3: CASSLLTGNTEAFF; DNA: TGCGCCAGCAGCTTATTGACTGGGAACACTGAAGCTTTCTTT
D: .; size: few; J: TRBJ1-4; V: TRBV5-5; CDR3: CASSFQDEKLFF; DNA: TGTGCCAGCAGCTTCCAGGATGAAAAACTGTTTTTT
D: TRBD1; size: .; J: TRBJ1-3; V: TRBV5-1; CDR3: CASSSQGAIGNTIYF; DNA: TGCGCCAGCAGCTCACAGGGGGCTATCGGAAACACCATATATTTT
D: TRBD2; size: .; J: TRBJ2-2; V: TRBV15; CDR3: CATDWTSGGRSGELFF; DNA: TGTGCCACCGATTGGACTAGCGGGGGGCGTTCCGGGGAGCTGTTTTTT
D: TRBD1; size: .; J: TRBJ2-2; V: TRBV14; CDR3: CASSGQTNTGELFF; DNA: TGTGCCAGTTCGGGACAGACAAACACCGGGGAGCTGTTTTTT
D: TRBD1; size: .; J: TRBJ2-7; V: TRBV27; CDR3: CASSGQGKVREQYF; DNA: TGTGCCAGCAGTGGACAGGGAAAGGTGCGCGAGCAGTACTTC
D: .; size: .; J: TRBJ2-2; V: TRBV2; CDR3: CASSRDSNTGELFF; DNA: TGTGCCAGCAGTCGAGACTCGAACACCGGGGAGCTGTTTTTT
D: TRBD1; size: .; J: TRBJ2-3; V: TRBV7-8; CDR3: CASSDRVTTDTQYF; DNA: TGTGCCAGCAGTGACAGGGTTACCACAGATACGCAGTATTTT
D: .; size: .; J: TRBJ2-2; V: TRBV7-9; CDR3: CATCPFGGYTGELFF; DNA: TGTGCCACTTGTCCCTTTGGCGGGTACACCGGGGAGCTGTTTTTT
D: TRBD1; size: .; J: TRBJ2-2; V: TRBV2; CDR3: CASSLQGENTGELFF; DNA: TGTGCCAGCAGCCTACAGGGGGAGAACACCGGGGAGCTGTTTTTT
D: .; size: .; J: TRBJ1-1; V: TRBV6-5; CDR3: CATVDSRTNTEAFF; DNA: TGTGCCACCGTAGACAGCAGGACGAACACTGAAGCTTTCTTT
D: TRBD1; size: .; J: TRBJ1-2; V: TRBV7-8; CDR3: CASSLARDRANHYTF; DNA: TGTGCCAGCAGCTTAGCGAGGGACAGGGCGAACCACTACACCTTC
D: TRBD1; size: .; J: TRBJ2-1; V: TRBV5-1; CDR3: CASSSAGTATTTEQFF; DNA: TGCGCCAGCAGCTCGGCCGGGACAGCAACTACTACTGAGCAGTTCTTC
D: TRBD1; size: .; J: TRBJ1-1; V: TRBV6-4; CDR3: CASSADRAGTEAFF; DNA: TGTGCCAGCAGTGCCGACAGGGCTGGCACTGAAGCTTTCTTT
D: TRBD1; size: .; J: TRBJ2-7; V: TRBV6-5; CDR3: CASRRGQGSSYEQYF; DNA: TGTGCCAGCAGGCGCGGACAGGGGTCCTCCTACGAGCAGTACTTC
D: TRBD1; size: .; J: TRBJ1-6; V: TRBV7-2; CDR3: CASSRTGGWSYNSPLHF; DNA: TGTGCCAGCAGCCGGACAGGGGGATGGTCCTATAATTCACCCCTCCACTTT
D: TRBD1; size: .; J: TRBJ2-5; V: TRBV5-5; CDR3: CASRSQGAQRETQYF; DNA: TGTGCCAGCAGATCACAGGGGGCGCAGAGAGAGACCCAGTACTTC
D: TRBD2; size: .; J: TRBJ2-3; V: TRBV6-5; CDR3: CASRRGGEDTQYF; DNA: TGTGCCAGCAGGCGGGGGGGTGAAGATACGCAGTATTTT
D: TRBD1; size: .; J: TRBJ1-2; V: TRBV29-1; CDR3: CSVVDRSHYGYTF; DNA: TGCAGCGTTGTGGACAGGTCACACTATGGCTACACCTTC
D: .; size: .; J: TRBJ1-6; V: TRBV6-6; CDR3: CASTPRGAYNSPLHF; DNA: TGTGCCAGCACTCCCAGGGGCGCTTATAATTCACCCCTCCACTTT
D: TRBD2; size: .; J: TRBJ2-1; V: TRBV3-1/TRBV3-2; CDR3: CASSDGLAGGINEQFF; DNA: TGTGCCAGCAGCGACGGACTAGCGGGAGGAATCAATGAGCAGTTCTTC
D: .; size: .; J: TRBJ2-5; V: TRBV10-3; CDR3: CAISSGEQETQYF; DNA: TGTGCCATCAGCTCAGGGGAACAAGAGACCCAGTACTTC
D: TRBD1; size: .; J: TRBJ1-3; V: TRBV5-1; CDR3: CASTRDSASGNTIYF; DNA: TGCGCCAGCACTAGGGACAGCGCCTCTGGAAACACCATATATTTT
D: TRBD2; size: .; J: TRBJ2-3; V: TRBV4-1; CDR3: CASSFLTSGSTDTQYF; DNA: TGCGCCAGCAGCTTTTTGACTAGCGGGAGCACAGATACGCAGTATTTT
D: .; size: once; J: TRBJ2-7; V: TRBV7-2; CDR3: CASSLSRSSYEQYF; DNA: TGTGCCAGCAGCTTAAGCCGTAGCTCCTACGAGCAGTACTTC
D: .; size: .; J: TRBJ2-5; V: TRBV29-1; CDR3: CSAGRGSGETQYF; DNA: TGCAGCGCGGGGAGGGGGAGTGGAGAGACCCAGTACTTC
D: TRBD1; size: .; J: TRBJ1-6; V: TRBV30; CDR3: CAWSDGQDNSPLHF; DNA: TGTGCCTGGAGTGACGGACAGGATAATTCACCCCTCCACTTT
D: .; size: .; J: TRBJ1-1; V: TRBV6-6; CDR3: CASSSGGEDTEAFF; DNA: TGTGCCAGCTCCTCTGGTGGGGAGGACACTGAAGCTTTCTTT
D: .; size: .; J: TRBJ2-5; V: TRBV2; CDR3: CASSSYQETQYF; DNA: TGTGCCAGCAGTTCGTACCAAGAGACCCAGTACTTC
D: TRBD1; size: .; J: TRBJ1-1; V: TRBV5-1; CDR3: CASSLGTVIPPEAFF; DNA: TGCGCCAGCAGCCTGGGGACAGTAATTCCGCCTGAAGCTTTCTTT
D: .; size: .; J: TRBJ2-5; V: TRBV4-1; CDR3: CASSRDWEGMNGRETQYF; DNA: TGCGCCAGCAGCCGGGATTGGGAAGGGATGAACGGGAGAGAGACCCAGTACTTC
D: .; size: .; J: TRBJ1-2; V: TRBV10-2; CDR3: CASSEPIYGYTF; DNA: TGCGCCAGCAGTGAGCCTATTTATGGCTACACCTTC
D: TRBD1; size: .; J: TRBJ2-7; V: TRBV5-1; CDR3: CASSPGQGGDYEQYF; DNA: TGCGCCAGCAGTCCCGGACAGGGGGGGGACTACGAGCAGTACTTC
D: .; size: .; J: TRBJ2-2; V: TRBV19; CDR3: CASSIRQAGGELFF; DNA: TGTGCCAGTAGTATCCGACAGGCCGGCGGGGAGCTGTTTTTT
D: TRBD1; size: .; J: TRBJ2-1; V: TRBV5-4; CDR3: CASSLGTRFGGQGNNEQFF; DNA: TGTGCCAGCAGCTTGGGGACACGGTTCGGTGGACAGGGTAACAATGAGCAGTTCTTC
D: .; size: .; J: TRBJ2-7; V: TRBV27; CDR3: CASSPGDSYEQYF; DNA: TGTGCCAGCAGTCCGGGGGACTCCTACGAGCAGTACTTC
D: .; size: .; J: TRBJ1-3; V: TRBV23-1; CDR3: CASSTGFDTIYF; DNA: TGCGCCAGCAGCACAGGGTTTGACACCATATATTTT
D: .; size: .; J: TRBJ1-2; V: TRBV4-1; CDR3: CASSHPAQGYGYTF; DNA: TGCGCCAGCAGCCATCCCGCCCAGGGCTATGGCTACACCTTC
D: .; size: .; J: TRBJ2-3; V: TRBV10-3; CDR3: CATGHSTDTQYF; DNA: TGTGCCACAGGACATAGCACAGATACGCAGTATTTT
D: TRBD2; size: .; J: TRBJ2-5; V: TRBV5-5; CDR3: CASSFREEQETQYF; DNA: TGTGCCAGCAGCTTCCGGGAGGAACAAGAGACCCAGTACTTC
D: TRBD1; size: .; J: TRBJ2-7; V: TRBV2; CDR3: CASRDRAYEQYF; DNA: TGTGCCAGTCGGGACAGAGCCTACGAGCAGTACTTC
D: TRBD1; size: .; J: TRBJ2-7; V: TRBV27; CDR3: CASSKQTGQTYEQYF; DNA: TGTGCCAGCAGCAAACAAACGGGACAGACCTACGAGCAGTACTTC
D: .; size: .; J: TRBJ2-7; V: TRBV11-2; CDR3: CASSPGQSYEQYF; DNA: TGTGCCAGCAGCCCAGGACAGTCCTACGAGCAGTACTTC
D: .; size: .; J: TRBJ2-1; V: TRBV4-1; CDR3: CASSQGYRVQFF; DNA: TGCGCCAGCAGCCAAGGGTACAGGGTCCAGTTCTTC
D: TRBD1; size: .; J: TRBJ2-1; V: TRBV29-1; CDR3: CSVERDRDNEQFF; DNA: TGCAGCGTTGAAAGGGACAGGGATAATGAGCAGTTCTTC
D: .; size: few; J: TRBJ1-2; V: TRBV18; CDR3: CASSPSRAENYGYTF; DNA: TGTGCCAGCTCACCCTCCAGGGCGGAAAACTATGGCTACACCTTC
D: .; size: .; J: TRBJ2-7; V: TRBV7-2; CDR3: CASSLSQGPYEQYF; DNA: TGTGCCAGCAGCTTAAGCCAGGGGCCCTACGAGCAGTACTTC
D: TRBD2; size: once; J: TRBJ2-3; V: TRBV9; CDR3: CASSLSGGLTDTQYF; DNA: TGTGCCAGCAGCCTTAGCGGGGGGCTCACAGATACGCAGTATTTT
D: .; size: .; J: TRBJ1-6; V: TRBV27; CDR3: CASSLGWQGHNSPLHF; DNA: TGTGCCAGCAGTTTAGGATGGCAGGGACACAATTCACCCCTCCACTTT
D: TRBD1; size: once; J: TRBJ1-2; V: TRBV10-3; CDR3: CAISAGQGGYYGYTF; DNA: TGTGCCATCAGTGCGGGACAGGGGGGATACTATGGCTACACCTTC
D: TRBD1; size: .; J: TRBJ1-2; V: TRBV2; CDR3: CASLRGPGDYGYTF; DNA: TGTGCCAGCTTAAGGGGGCCCGGGGACTATGGCTACACCTTC
D: TRBD1; size: .; J: TRBJ1-2; V: TRBV27; CDR3: CASSWTGRRGGYTF; DNA: TGTGCCAGCAGTTGGACAGGTCGGCGAGGGGGCTACACCTTC
D: TRBD2; size: .; J: TRBJ2-1; V: TRBV9; CDR3: CASSVGVGAGGSYNEQFF; DNA: TGTGCCAGCAGCGTAGGAGTTGGAGCGGGGGGATCCTACAATGAGCAGTTCTTC
D: .; size: once; J: TRBJ1-2; V: TRBV2; CDR3: CASSGQNYGYTF; DNA: TGTGCCAGCAGTGGGCAGAACTATGGCTACACCTTC